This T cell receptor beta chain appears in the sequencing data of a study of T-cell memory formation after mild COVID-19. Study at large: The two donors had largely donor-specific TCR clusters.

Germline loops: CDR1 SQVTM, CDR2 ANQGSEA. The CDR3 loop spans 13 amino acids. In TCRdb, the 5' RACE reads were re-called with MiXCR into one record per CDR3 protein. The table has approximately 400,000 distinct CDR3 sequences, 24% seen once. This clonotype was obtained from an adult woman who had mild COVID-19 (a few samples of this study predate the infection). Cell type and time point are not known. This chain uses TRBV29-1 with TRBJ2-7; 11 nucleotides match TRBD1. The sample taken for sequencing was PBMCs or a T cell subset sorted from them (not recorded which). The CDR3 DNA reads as TGCAGTGCATCGGGACAGGGGGCCTACGAGCAGTACTTC. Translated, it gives CSASGQGAYEQYF.